These 32 T cell receptor beta chains were all obtained from the same sample, sequenced in a study of cytomegalovirus exposure and HLA in healthy donors. A multiplex PCR was run with 60 Vbeta primers and 13 Jbeta primers. The repertoire was sequenced with immunoSEQ multiplex PCR; TCRdb's copy has only in-frame clones and lacks some. The table includes roughly 100,000 clones, around four fifths detected once. Sequencing was carried out using PBMCs. The source of these receptors is a woman in her 40s in good health and CMV-seronegative.

This rearrangement joins TRBV28 to TRBJ1-6; 7 bases fit TRBD1. J lost 9 bases, V lost 4 bases, and 9 bases had no gene match. This CDR3 comprises 15 residues. Germline CDR1 reads MDHEN; CDR2 reads SYDVKM. CDR3 nucleotide sequence: TGTGCCAGCAGTTCCCCTGGGACAGTAGGTTCACCCCTCCACTTT. Encoded protein: CASSSPGTVGSPLHF.

This clone was seen a single time. The chain couples TRBV11-2 to TRBJ2-1; maybe TRBD2 (6 bases). CDR1 and CDR2 (germline): SGHAT, FQNNGV. V dropped 0 bases and J dropped 6 bases, with 9 bases sitting between them. This CDR3 contains 14 residues. CDR3 sequence reads: CASSLESGGNEQFF. DNA for the CDR3: TGTGCCAGCAGCTTAGAGTCCGGGGGCAATGAGCAGTTCTTC.

This clone showed up just once. The rearrangement joins TRBV10-3 to TRBJ2-1; 7 bases map to TRBD1. This CDR3 is built from 12 residues. The ends lost 3 bases at V and 13 bases at J; junction bases unmatched: 6. Germline CDR1 is ENHRY and CDR2 is SYGVKD. The CDR3 nucleotides are TGTGCCATCAGTGATTCGACAGGGCCCCAGTTCTTC. It yields the protein CAISDSTGPQFF.

The rearrangement joins TRBV6-6 to TRBJ2-5, with TRBD2 as a possible D gene (5 bases). Trimming took off 5 bases at V and 5 bases at J, with 12 bases between the two ends. The CDR3 extends over 13 amino acids. From germline, CDR1 is MNHNY and CDR2 SVGAGI (reference sequence). The CDR3 nucleotides are TGTGCCAGCAGTGCCGGACTGCGGGAGACCCAGTACTTC. Translation: CASSAGLRETQYF.

This chain joins TRBV7-6 and TRBJ1-4, with TRBD1 identical over 7 bases. The CDR3 covers 18 residues. In germline, CDR1 is SGHVS, CDR2 FNYEAQ. With V trimmed by 5 bases and J by 0 bases, 12 bases remained unmatched. CDR3 in DNA: TGTGCCAGCAGCCCCGGAACAGGGGCCATCCCAACTAATGAAAAACTGTTTTTT. It translates to CASSPGTGAIPTNEKLFF.

This clone has just a few counts. This chain joins TRBV19 and TRBJ1-4; 7 bases are a match to TRBD1. CDR1 and CDR2 (germline): LNHDA, SQIVND (reference sequence). The CDR3 is made up of 13 amino acids. V lost 3 bases and J lost 7; bases outside the gene matches: 2. The CDR3 DNA reads as TGTGCCAGTAGTATTACAGGGGTTGAAAAACTGTTTTTT. Translating gives CASSITGVEKLFF.

The chain recombines TRBV5-4 with TRBJ1-1; D is unclear. The ends were cut back, 3 bases at V and 5 bases at J, with 14 bases in the middle. The CDR3 covers 14 residues. Germline CDR1 SGHNT, CDR2 YYREEE (reference sequence). The CDR3 DNA sequence: TGTGCCAGCAGCTGGGCCCTGTTCCCAACTGAAGCTTTCTTT. Translation: CASSWALFPTEAFF. Complete variable domain (other parts from reference TRBV5-4 and TRBJ1-1): ETGVTQSPTHLIKTRGQQVTLRCSSQSGHNTVSWYQQALGQGPQFIFQYYREEENGRGNFPPRFSGLQFPNYSSELNVNALELDDSALYLCASSWALFPTEAFFGQGTRLTVV.

V gene TRBV5-8 combines with J gene TRBJ2-5; the D gene is possibly TRBD1 (6 bases). V dropped 4 bases and J dropped 5 bases, with 18 bases sitting between them. This CDR3 spans 15 amino acids. Germline V CDR1 and CDR2: SGHTS, YDEGEE. CDR3 loop: CASSIGWGRRETQYF. The CDR3, as DNA: TGTGCCAGCAGCATTGGCTGGGGGCGAAGGGAGACCCAGTACTTC.

The chain uses TRBV7-2 and TRBJ1-4, with no clear D. CDR1 is SGHTA, CDR2 FQGNSA, per germline. Trimming stripped 8 bases from V and 5 bases from J, with 12 bases between. The CDR3 runs to 13 residues. The CDR3, as DNA: TGTGCCAGCTCAAACTTCCCAAATGAAAAACTGTTTTTT. Encoded protein: CASSNFPNEKLFF.

This clone was detected only once. The gene calls are TRBV6-5 and TRBJ1-1; TRBD1 aligns across 7 bases. Germline V gene lookup returns CDR1 MNHEY and CDR2 SVGAGI. J lost 2 bases, V lost 8 bases, and 5 bases had no gene match. The CDR3 is 13 amino acids. CDR3 DNA sequence: TGTGCCAGCGGATACAGGGGAAACACTGAAGCTTTCTTT. It codes for CASGYRGNTEAFF.

V and J are TRBV29-1 and TRBJ2-2, with D perhaps TRBD2 (5 bases). The germline CDR1 and CDR2 sequences are SQVTM and ANQGSEA. The CDR3 has 13 residues. The ends were cut back, 7 bases at V and 10 bases at J, with 19 bases in the middle. The CDR3 here is CSAVVPGFEELFF. In nucleotides, the CDR3 is TGCAGCGCCGTTGTACCGGGGTTTGAGGAGCTGTTTTTT.

This chain links TRBV9 with TRBJ2-1; D is possibly TRBD1 (6 bases). The CDR3 extends over 16 amino acids. V was cut by 3 bases and J by 0 bases, with 13 bases left in between. Germline CDR1 is SGDLS and CDR2 is YYNGEE. The CDR3 is CASSENPRGSYNEQFF. In DNA form, the CDR3 reads TGTGCCAGCAGCGAAAATCCCAGGGGCTCCTACAATGAGCAGTTCTTC.

This chain links TRBV28 with TRBJ2-7, with 9 bases fitting TRBD1. Per germline, CDR1 MDHEN and CDR2 SYDVKM. CDR3 length: 14 amino acids. The V and J ends lost 3 bases and 4 bases, in that order; junction bases with no gene match: 4. The CDR3 coding sequence is TGTGCCAGCAGTTTCGAGACAGGGGGATACGAGCAGTACTTC. Translation gives CASSFETGGYEQYF.

This sequence joins TRBV29-1 and TRBJ1-5; 10 bases align to TRBD1. The CDR3 contains 14 residues. Unmatched junction bases numbered 7, after V lost 5 bases and J lost 6 bases. In germline, CDR1 is SQVTM, CDR2 ANQGSEA. This CDR3 reads CSVPGTGVGQPQHF. As DNA, the CDR3 is TGCAGCGTTCCCGGGACAGGGGTCGGTCAGCCCCAGCATTTT.

The chain is built from TRBV19 and TRBJ2-7, with 12 positions matching TRBD2. Germline-derived CDR1 and CDR2 are LNHDA and SQIVND (reference sequence). The CDR3 contains 15 residues. Trimming cost V 1 base and J 2 bases; bases outside gene matches: 0. The CDR3 nucleotides are TGTGCCAGTAGTATAGGACTAGCGGGAGCCTACGAGCAGTACTTC. This gives the protein CASSIGLAGAYEQYF.

The chain combines TRBV13 with TRBJ2-3; TRBD1 is a possible D gene (6 bases). Germline-derived CDR1 and CDR2 are PRHDT and FYEKMQ (reference sequence). The CDR3 totals 16 residues. Trimming shortened V by 0 bases and J by 5 bases, and 15 bases separated the two germline ends. The DNA for the CDR3 is TGTGCCAGCAGCTTAGGCCAAGCCAGGGGTTTAGATACGCAGTATTTT. It translates to CASSLGQARGLDTQYF.

The chain carries TRBV18 and TRBJ1-1; D not resolved. Germline-derived CDR1 and CDR2 are KGHSH and LQKENI. Trimming pared 8 bases from V and 0 bases from J, leaving 13 bases between. The CDR3 is 14 amino acids. In DNA form, the CDR3 reads TGTGCCAGCCGTCTCAGACTCATGAACACTGAAGCTTTCTTT. Translation gives CASRLRLMNTEAFF.

The genes are TRBV5-6 and TRBJ1-1; 7 bases match TRBD1. V shed 0 bases and J 3 bases; nucleotides not matched to a gene: 8. This CDR3 is built from 16 residues. CDR1 SGHDT and CDR2 YYEEEE come from the germline V gene. CDR3 sequence (DNA): TGTGCCAGCAGCTTGGCAGGGGGAAGGTGGGACACTGAAGCTTTCTTT. It is translated as CASSLAGGRWDTEAFF.

The genes are TRBV27 and TRBJ2-3; 13 positions match TRBD2. Germline V gene lookup returns CDR1 MNHEY and CDR2 SMNVEV (reference sequence). There are 14 residues in the CDR3. J lost 8 bases, V lost 6 bases, and 5 bases had no gene match. Written as DNA, the CDR3 is TGTGCCAGCAGCGGACTAGCGGGAGTTGGTACGCAGTATTTT. Its protein is CASSGLAGVGTQYF.

This clone was counted between two and nine times. The chain has TRBV11-2 and TRBJ1-1, with TRBD1 matching over 8 bases. The germline V gene has CDR1 SGHAT and CDR2 FQNNGV. V shed 4 bases and J 11 bases; nucleotides not matched to a gene: 18. The CDR3 has 16 amino acids. CDR3 nucleotide sequence: TGTGCCAGCAGCTCTAACCCGGGACAGGTTTTCGATTCGGCTTTCTTT. Its protein product is CASSSNPGQVFDSAFF. Looking up the rest from reference TRBV11-2 and TRBJ1-1 gives the full variable domain: EAGVAQSPRYKIIEKRQSVAFWCNPISGHATLYWYQQILGQGPKLLIQFQNNGVVDDSQLPKDRFSAERLKGVDSTLKIQPAKLEDSAVYLCASSSNPGQVFDSAFFGQGTRLTVV.

The rearrangement links TRBV11-1 to TRBJ2-1; 10 bases align to TRBD2. Germline CDR1 and CDR2: SGHAT and FQDESV (reference sequence). V dropped 2 bases and J dropped 10; count of bases not matched to a gene: 11. The CDR3 consists of 16 residues. The CDR3 bases are TGTGCCAGCAGCTTACTGACTAGCGGGCCATTTGTGGAGCAGTTCTTC. Its translation is CASSLLTSGPFVEQFF.

In this sample, this clone turned up a few times. This chain joins TRBV30 and TRBJ1-4; 10 bases map to TRBD1. The V gene's germline CDR1 is GTSNPN and CDR2 SVGIG (reference sequence). The CDR3 consists of 13 residues. Trimming cost V 5 bases and J 7 bases; bases outside gene matches: 4. CDR3 protein: CAWAGQGPEKLFF. CDR3 nucleotide sequence: TGTGCCTGGGCGGGACAGGGGCCTGAAAAACTGTTTTTT.

The chain recombines TRBV6-5 with TRBJ1-5; D is unclear. Germline CDR1 and CDR2: MNHEY and SVGAGI. The CDR3 is made up of 16 amino acids. Trimming removed 3 bases from V and 0 bases from J, with 12 bases in between. CDR3: CASSYYGVNSNQPQHF. The CDR3 nucleotides are TGTGCCAGCAGTTATTACGGTGTTAATAGCAATCAGCCCCAGCATTTT.

The CDR3 coding sequence is TGTGCCAGCAGCCGAGGTGGGGGGGACTACGAGCAGTACTTC. Amino acid sequence: CASSRGGGDYEQYF. V gene TRBV11-2 combines with J gene TRBJ2-7; 7 bases fit TRBD2. There are 14 residues in the CDR3. Germline values: CDR1 SGHAT, CDR2 FQNNGV. V shed 5 bases, J shed 3 bases, and the junction held 7 bases outside the gene matches. Full variable domain (remainder filled in from reference TRBV11-2 and TRBJ2-7): EAGVAQSPRYKIIEKRQSVAFWCNPISGHATLYWYQQILGQGPKLLIQFQNNGVVDDSQLPKDRFSAERLKGVDSTLKIQPAKLEDSAVYLCASSRGGGDYEQYFGPGTRLTVT.

The chain carries TRBV18 and TRBJ1-2; D unresolved. This CDR3 contains 14 residues. Germline V gene data show CDR1 as KGHSH and CDR2 as LQKENI. V lost 6 bases and J 2 bases, leaving 13 bases between the germline ends. CDR3 sequence (DNA): TGTGCCAGCTCCCAAGACATCTTGAACTATGGCTACACCTTC. It encodes CASSQDILNYGYTF.

This rearrangement joins TRBV27 to TRBJ1-5, with TRBD1 identical over 9 bases. The CDR3 covers 14 residues. V shed 3 bases, J shed 7 bases, and the junction held 4 bases outside the gene matches. Germline V gene sequence: CDR1 MNHEY, CDR2 SMNVEV (reference sequence). DNA for the CDR3: TGTGCCAGCAGTTTTTCGGGACAGGGCCAGCCCCAGCATTTT. Protein product: CASSFSGQGQPQHF.

The rearrangement uses TRBV11-3 and TRBJ2-2; 10 nucleotides align to TRBD1. CDR3 length: 15 amino acids. Germline V gives CDR1 SGHNT, CDR2 YENEEA. J was trimmed by 8 bases and V by 6 bases; bases with no gene match: 9. The CDR3 protein is CASRMGQGISGELFF. CDR3 DNA: TGTGCCAGCAGGATGGGACAGGGGATATCGGGGGAGCTGTTTTTT.

This clone was counted once. Other DNA sequences of this sample code for an identical CDR3. The chain employs TRBV9 and TRBJ2-1, with 8 nucleotides matching TRBD2. With V trimmed by 2 bases and J by 0 bases, 1 base remained unmatched. The CDR3 has 15 amino acids. Germline V lookup: CDR1 SGDLS, CDR2 YYNGEE. The CDR3 nucleotides read TGTGCCAGCAGCGTGAGCGGGAGCTCCTACAATGAGCAGTTCTTC. Protein: CASSVSGSSYNEQFF.

The V gene is TRBV10-3, the J gene TRBJ2-7; 9 nucleotides align to TRBD1. Per the germline V gene, CDR1 is ENHRY and CDR2 is SYGVKD. This CDR3 spans 15 amino acids. With 7 bases clipped from V and 1 base from J, the junction kept 8 bases outside the gene matches. The CDR3 DNA reads TGTGCCATCATGCCCACCGGGACAGGGTCCTACGAGCAGTACTTC. Translating it yields CAIMPTGTGSYEQYF.

The gene calls are TRBV2 and TRBJ2-7; possibly TRBD2 for D (6 bases). Trimming cost V 3 bases and J 6 bases, with 9 bases left between them. The CDR3 consists of 12 residues. CDR1 SNHLY and CDR2 FYNNEI come from the germline V gene. The CDR3 protein is CASSDWGGEQYF. CDR3 nucleotide sequence: TGTGCCAGCAGTGATTGGGGAGGCGAGCAGTACTTC.

The chain links TRBV6-1 to TRBJ1-1; D might be TRBD1 (5 bases). Germline lookup yields CDR1 MNHNS and CDR2 SASEGT. Trimming shortened V by 4 bases and J by 6 bases, and 18 bases separated the two germline ends. CDR3 length: 15 residues. CDR3 residues: CASSGLKGRFAEAFF. The CDR3 coding sequence is TGTGCCAGCAGTGGCCTGAAGGGGAGGTTCGCTGAAGCTTTCTTT.

This chain uses TRBV27 with TRBJ2-1; 10 positions match TRBD2. The V and J ends lost 4 bases and 15 bases, in that order; junction bases with no gene match: 21. The CDR3 extends over 17 amino acids. Germline CDR1 reads MNHEY; CDR2 reads SMNVEV (reference sequence). The chain's CDR3 is CASSSYGALAGEIRLFF. For the CDR3, the DNA is TGTGCCAGCAGTTCCTACGGGGCCCTAGCGGGAGAGATTAGGCTGTTCTTC.